This T cell receptor (beta chain) was recovered during a study of blood T cells in healthy people across ages (dated by TCRdb to the mid-2010s). Background for the entire study: Template switching captured roughly one uniquely barcoded TCR beta cDNA molecule per two T cells in model experiments. Using deep sequencing normalized with unique cDNA molecular identifiers, the study measured how TCR beta repertoire diversity changes with age. The donors were divided into four age groups: young (average around 17 years), middle-aged (approximately 42), aged (approximately 64) and long-lived (around 80). Donors of different ages were randomly distributed across sequencing lanes to avoid experimental bias. For two donors (one aged 18 to 30 and one aged 80 or older), the study analyzed two additional independent replicas of 1 million unique cDNA reads from the same blood draw.

Concerning this clonotype: No antigen is known for it. There are no base qualities to consult, and no much larger clone falls within one base.

The germline V gene sets CDR1 to SGHAT and CDR2 to FQNNGV. Deletion took 3 bases off V and 5 bases off J, with a span of 8 bases between the germline ends. Including cysteine and phenylalanine, the CDR3 has 13 amino acids. CDR3 DNA is the only sequence kept; it has 39 bases, read in frame from the first base. The investigation overall reported the following: Compared with the aged group, the long-lived group had more naive CD4+ T cells, fewer expanded clones and increased TCR diversity, a pattern suggesting age selection. A strong correlation was found between observed TCR beta diversity and the percentage of naive T cells measured by flow cytometry. As age increased, observed TCR beta diversity per million T cells dropped in a roughly linear way, and a significant reduction was already evident by age about 40. Donor CMV infection status was unknown, potentially confounding age-related changes in expanded clonotypes. Estimates of total diversity based on one million sequenced T cells were regarded as lower bounds and as underestimates. Bulk unsorted PBMC profiling prevented conclusive comparison of naive and antigen-experienced compartments.

Libraries were prepared through 5' RACE. Instrument used: Illumina HiSeq 2500. A second about 7 to 12 cycle PCR used a sample-barcoded 5' primer and a J-beta primer mix. A template-switch 5' adaptor carrying 12 random nucleotides introduced a unique molecular identifier onto each TCR beta cDNA molecule. At least 2.5 million CDR3-containing paired-end reads were obtained from each sample. First-strand cDNA synthesis was performed from all RNA using the Mint cDNA synthesis kit, with priming by a TRBC-specific oligonucleotide. Following uracil-DNA glycosylase treatment, all cDNA underwent a first 18-cycle PCR with the universal primers M1SS and BC2_uni_R. Under the source paper's analysis protocol: For normalization, 1 million high-quality reads, each with a distinct molecular identifier, were randomly selected from each sample. Reads with shared molecular identifiers were discarded instead of being binned into consensus sequences. MiTCR, run with a Q25 quality threshold and the strictest error-elimination algorithm, handled CDR3 identification, clonotype clustering and error correction. A nonparametric unseen species model with Euler transformation was used to estimate a lower bound on total TCR beta diversity. The public reads were run again by TCRdb, first through fastp at Q25 and then through MiXCR, and only productive beta chains were kept. Rows are unified per CDR3 protein, each entry keeping the most common DNA and genes. TCRdb, not the original authors, processed these V and J calls. Here the sample has over 600,000 distinct CDR3 sequences; roughly 50% occur a single time. Clones ranked in the top ten supply 20% to 30% of the sample.

Donors were about 36 systemically healthy Caucasian individuals from Russia aged roughly 6 to 95 years. Each donor gave around 9.9 milliliters of peripheral blood, collected into EDTA-treated Vacutainer tubes. Ficoll-Paque density-gradient centrifugation was used to isolate PBMCs, with at least 7 million per sample. Total RNA, at least 6 micrograms per sample, was extracted from PBMCs with Trizol reagent. The percentages of naive CD45RAhigh/CD27high T cells were determined by flow cytometry on a PBMC aliquot from every donor. The sequencing input was blood. The TCR sequence derives from a man in his forties in good health. The V and J genes are TRBV11-2 and TRBJ1-5; a confident D gene designation cannot be given. The encoded CDR3 is CASSFEGYQPQHF. The DNA sequence follows: TGTGCCAGCAGCTTCGAGGGTTATCAGCCCCAGCATTTT.